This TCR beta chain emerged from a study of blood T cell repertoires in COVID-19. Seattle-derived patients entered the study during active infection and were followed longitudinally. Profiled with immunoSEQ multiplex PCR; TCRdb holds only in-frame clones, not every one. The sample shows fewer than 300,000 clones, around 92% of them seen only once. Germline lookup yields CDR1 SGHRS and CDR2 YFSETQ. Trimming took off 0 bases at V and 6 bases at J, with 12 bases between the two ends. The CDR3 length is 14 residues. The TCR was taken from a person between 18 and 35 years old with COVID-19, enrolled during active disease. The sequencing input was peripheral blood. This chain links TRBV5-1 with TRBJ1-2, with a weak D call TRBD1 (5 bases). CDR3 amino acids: CASSLGAGMDGYTF. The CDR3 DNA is TGCGCCAGCAGCTTGGGGGCAGGGATGGATGGCTACACCTTC.